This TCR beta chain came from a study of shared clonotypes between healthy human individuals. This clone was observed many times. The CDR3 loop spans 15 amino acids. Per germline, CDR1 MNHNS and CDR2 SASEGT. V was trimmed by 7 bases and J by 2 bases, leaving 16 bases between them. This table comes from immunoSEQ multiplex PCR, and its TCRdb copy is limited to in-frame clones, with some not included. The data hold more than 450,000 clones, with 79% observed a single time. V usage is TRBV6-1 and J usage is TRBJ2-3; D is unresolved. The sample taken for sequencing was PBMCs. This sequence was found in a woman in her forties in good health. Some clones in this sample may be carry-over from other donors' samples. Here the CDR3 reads CASTEGRGSTDTQYF. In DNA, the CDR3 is TGTGCCAGCACCGAAGGGCGTGGGTCCACAGATACGCAGTATTTT.